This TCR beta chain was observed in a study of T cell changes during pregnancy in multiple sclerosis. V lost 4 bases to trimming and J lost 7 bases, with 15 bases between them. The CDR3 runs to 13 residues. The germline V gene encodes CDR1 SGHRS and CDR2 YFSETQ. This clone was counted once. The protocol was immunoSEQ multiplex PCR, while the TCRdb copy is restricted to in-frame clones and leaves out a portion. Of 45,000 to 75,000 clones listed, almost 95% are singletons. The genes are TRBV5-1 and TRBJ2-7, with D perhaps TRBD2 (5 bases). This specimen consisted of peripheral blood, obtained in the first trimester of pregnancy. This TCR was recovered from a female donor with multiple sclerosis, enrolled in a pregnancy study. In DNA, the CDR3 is TGCGCCAGCAGCCCTGACCCATCGGGGGAGCAGTACTTC. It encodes CASSPDPSGEQYF. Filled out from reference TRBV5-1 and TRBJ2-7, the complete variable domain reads KAGVTQTPRYLIKTRGQQVTLSCSPISGHRSVSWYQQTPGQGLQFLFEYFSETQRNKGNFPGRFSGRQFSNSRSEMNVSTLELGDSALYLCASSPDPSGEQYFGPGTRLTVT.